The next 18 T cell receptor beta chains were all read from a single sample in a study of early T cells in non-severe SARS-CoV-2 infection. TCRdb recomputed calls from the 5' RACE reads with MiXCR, one row per CDR3 protein. The data hold more than 85,000 distinct CDR3 sequences, with approximately 14% observed a single time. The specimen was whole blood. The source is an adult who was a healthcare worker with PCR-confirmed SARS-CoV-2 infection or an uninfected control (not recorded which).

Ten or more counts support this clonotype. This chain links TRBV20-1 with TRBJ2-1; 13 bases map to TRBD2. V shed 1 base, J shed 4 bases, and the junction held 10 bases outside the gene matches. Looked up from germline, CDR1 is DFQATT and CDR2 is SNEGSKA (reference sequence). CDR3 length equals 18 residues. The CDR3 coding sequence is TGCAGTGCTAGAGGGGGACTAGCGGGATGGAACTTGTACAATGAGCAGTTCTTC. Encoded protein: CSARGGLAGWNLYNEQFF.

The table lists this clonotype with many counts. This chain joins TRBV28 and TRBJ1-2, with D possibly matching TRBD1 (6 bases). Germline lookup yields CDR1 MDHEN and CDR2 SYDVKM. Trimming cost V 5 bases and J 4 bases, with 20 bases left between them. The CDR3 length is 16 residues. The CDR3 spells CASSRGIRQAIYGYTF. CDR3 DNA sequence: TGTGCCAGCAGTAGGGGGATCAGACAGGCGATCTATGGCTACACCTTC.

The chain links TRBV5-4 to TRBJ2-1; D is ambiguous. Trimming shortened V by 4 bases and J by 0 bases, and 14 bases separated the two germline ends. Germline-derived CDR1 and CDR2 are SGHNT and YYREEE (reference sequence). The CDR3 is made up of 16 amino acids. The CDR3 reads CASSQMAVSSYNEQFF. The CDR3, as DNA: TGTGCCAGCAGCCAAATGGCTGTAAGCTCCTACAATGAGCAGTTCTTC.

The genes are TRBV19 and TRBJ2-1; the match to TRBD2 covers 11 bases. Losses at the gene ends were 6 bases for V and 2 bases for J; bases not matched to a gene: 3. CDR1 is LNHDA and CDR2 is SQIVND in the germline V gene (reference sequence). This CDR3 has 15 residues. The CDR3 DNA follows: TGTGCCAGTAGGACTAGCGGGACCACCTACAATGAGCAGTTCTTC. Translating it yields CASRTSGTTYNEQFF.

In its sample, this clonotype was seen many times. This sequence joins TRBV9 and TRBJ2-7; D is perhaps TRBD1 (5 bases). Germline CDR1 reads SGDLS; CDR2 reads YYNGEE. Trimming pared 0 bases from V and 5 bases from J, leaving 9 bases between. CDR3 size: 13 residues. DNA for the CDR3: TGTGCCAGCAGCGTAGAGGGGATCCACGAGCAGTACTTC. Amino acids: CASSVEGIHEQYF.

This clonotype was counted between two and nine times. This chain joins TRBV10-3 and TRBJ2-7, with 7 nucleotides matching TRBD1. The CDR3 spans 11 residues. Losses at the gene ends were 9 bases for V and 7 bases for J; bases not matched to a gene: 6. Germline V gives CDR1 ENHRY, CDR2 SYGVKD. The CDR3 spells CAIRDSSEQYF. The CDR3 DNA follows: TGTGCCATAAGGGACAGTTCAGAGCAGTACTTC.

This clonotype was seen repeatedly, ten times or more. This rearrangement joins TRBV14 to TRBJ2-1; 9 nucleotides agree with TRBD2. J was trimmed by 1 base and V by 0 bases; bases with no gene match: 13. Per the germline V gene, CDR1 is SGHDN and CDR2 is FVKESK. The CDR3 is 20 amino acids. As DNA, the CDR3 is TGTGCCAGCAGCCAAGATCGAGGTAGCGGGAGAGTAGGGTCCTACAATGAGCAGTTCTTC. This encodes CASSQDRGSGRVGSYNEQFF.

This sequence joins TRBV29-1 and TRBJ2-1; the D is unclear. CDR1 SQVTM and CDR2 ANQGSEA come from the germline V gene. The CDR3 extends over 14 amino acids. Trimming removed 4 bases at V and 6 bases at J, with 16 bases between. This chain's CDR3 is CSVVRYQTPNEQFF. In nucleotides, the CDR3 is TGCAGCGTTGTCCGCTACCAGACACCCAATGAGCAGTTCTTC.

The rearrangement links TRBV6-1 to TRBJ1-5; a possible D gene is TRBD1 (6 bases). CDR3 length equals 13 residues. Germline loops: CDR1 MNHNS, CDR2 SASEGT. V was shortened by 5 bases and J by 7 bases, with 12 bases between the two germline ends. CDR3 sequence: CASSQGLLQPQHF. The CDR3 nucleotides are TGTGCCAGCAGTCAGGGGCTGTTACAGCCCCAGCATTTT.

The chain uses TRBV28 and TRBJ2-5; no clear D gene. The CDR3 runs 12 residues. Germline values: CDR1 MDHEN, CDR2 SYDVKM. Trimming took off 6 bases at V and 1 base at J, with 6 bases between the two ends. This CDR3 is CASRRTQETQYF. In nucleotides, the CDR3 is TGTGCCAGCAGACGGACCCAAGAGACCCAGTACTTC. The full variable domain, completed using reference TRBV28 and TRBJ2-5, is DVKVTQSSRYLVKRTGEKVFLECVQDMDHENMFWYRQDPGLGLRLIYFSYDVKMKEKGDIPEGYSVSREKKERFSLILESASTNQTSMYLCASRRTQETQYFGPGTRLLVL.

This clonotype has more than one count but fewer than ten. This chain connects TRBV30 to TRBJ2-2; TRBD1 matches at 9 bases. J gave up 6 bases and V 7 bases, and 12 bases lay outside the gene matches. Germline lookup yields CDR1 GTSNPN and CDR2 SVGIG (reference sequence). CDR3 length equals 15 residues. The CDR3 here is CASTAGTGRPGELFF. Here the CDR3 DNA reads TGTGCCTCTACCGCCGGGACAGGGAGGCCCGGGGAGCTGTTTTTT.

This clonotype was observed at least ten times. This chain connects TRBV24-1 to TRBJ2-7; TRBD1 aligns across 10 bases. Germline V gene lookup returns CDR1 KGHDR and CDR2 SFDVKD. V was pared by 4 bases and J by 2 bases, with 16 bases of the junction left unmatched. This CDR3 has 19 residues. In DNA, the CDR3 is TGTGCCACCAGTGAAGAACCGGGACAGGGGTCACCCATGGCCTACGAGCAGTACTTC. Amino acids: CATSEEPGQGSPMAYEQYF.

This chain joins TRBV27 and TRBJ2-1; unclear D gene. The V gene's germline CDR1 is MNHEY and CDR2 SMNVEV (reference sequence). The ends were cut back, 5 bases at V and 8 bases at J, with 13 bases in the middle. The CDR3 runs to 13 residues. The chain's CDR3 is CASSPPEADEQFF. The CDR3 nucleotides read TGTGCCAGCAGTCCCCCTGAGGCGGATGAGCAGTTCTTC.

As regards this clonotype: Possible read error: a much larger clone is one base away. The V gene is TRBV6-5, the J gene TRBJ2-1; 7 nucleotides align to TRBD2. Looked up from germline, CDR1 is MNHEY and CDR2 is SVGAGI. The CDR3 loop spans 13 amino acids. The junction had 3 bases not matched to a gene; V was cut back by 5 bases and J by 5 bases. The CDR3 spells CASSPSGNNEQFF. CDR3 bases: TGTGCCAGCAGTCCTAGCGGAAACAATGAGCAGTTCTTC.

In its sample, this clonotype was seen a few times. The chain uses TRBV11-2 and TRBJ2-3, with 9 bases matching TRBD2. V lost 6 bases to trimming and J lost 6 bases; unmatched junction nucleotides: 7. The CDR3 contains 14 residues. Germline CDR1 reads SGHAT; CDR2 reads FQNNGV. CDR3: CASRVAGVWDTQYF. CDR3 sequence (DNA): TGTGCCAGCAGAGTAGCGGGAGTTTGGGATACGCAGTATTTT.

This clonotype has only a few counts. The rearrangement uses TRBV28 and TRBJ2-5; no reliable D call. The germline V and J ends were trimmed by 0 bases and 5 bases, with 7 bases remaining between them. Germline lookup yields CDR1 MDHEN and CDR2 SYDVKM. CDR3 length: 13 amino acids. The CDR3 loop is CASSLWQGETQYF. CDR3 coding DNA: TGTGCCAGCAGTTTATGGCAAGGGGAGACCCAGTACTTC.

This clonotype is a singleton in its sample. This chain uses TRBV28 with TRBJ1-2; no clear D. V lost 5 bases and J 8 bases, leaving 15 bases between the germline ends. CDR1 MDHEN and CDR2 SYDVKM come from the germline V gene. CDR3 length equals 13 residues. The CDR3, as DNA: TGTGCCAGCAGTCAACAGCTTCTTATAGGCTACACCTTC. Its translation: CASSQQLLIGYTF.

This clonotype was seen many times. V gene TRBV4-1 combines with J gene TRBJ2-1; 7 positions match TRBD2. There are 16 residues in the CDR3. Trimming removed 0 bases from V and 3 bases from J; junction bases left unmatched: 5. Germline CDR1 and CDR2: MGHRA and YSYEKL. The CDR3 is CASSQDRASGYNEQFF. The CDR3 DNA reads as TGCGCCAGCAGCCAAGATCGGGCTAGCGGCTACAATGAGCAGTTCTTC.